The subject of this entry is one T cell receptor (beta chain). As originally analysed: Reference gene primer amplification in the assay estimated nucleated cell counts. Libraries were prepared by immunoSEQ multiplex PCR; TCRdb keeps only in-frame clonotypes and omits some of them. V, J and clone size are taken as reported in that table, and D and trimming were inferred from the DNA itself. The data show fewer than 120,000 clones, roughly 82% seen once. CDR3 size: 16 residues. V lost 6 bases to trimming and J lost 4 bases; unmatched junction nucleotides: 11. Looked up from germline, CDR1 is MDHEN and CDR2 is SYDVKM. This entry comes from a study of blood T cell repertoires in COVID-19. Study at large: Samples of COVID-19 (acute and convalescent) were obtained from the United States, Italy and Spain.

This sequence originates from a woman between 55 and 75 years old with acute or convalescent COVID-19. The rearrangement joins TRBV28 to TRBJ1-1; TRBD1 aligns across 10 bases. Sequencing was performed on peripheral blood. CDR3 loop: CASRGIRDRGGTEAFF. The CDR3 bases are TGTGCCAGCAGGGGGATCCGGGACAGGGGCGGCACTGAAGCTTTCTTT.